One and the same sample provided the 16 T cell receptor beta chains below, sequenced in a study of human T cells and chemical hapten exposure. Time point meaning: patch test 2, 6 weeks after DPC sensitization. Treatment meaning: therapeutic diphenylcyclopropenone sensitization with weekly scalp DPC. TCRdb ran MiXCR on the RACE reads and lists one entry per CDR3 protein. The repertoire includes some 90,000 distinct CDR3 sequences, about 10% of them detected once, and more than 3% sits in the top ten. Material: whole blood, obtained in connection with sensitization to the hapten diphenylcyclopropenone (DPC). Receptors were obtained from a woman between 40 and 50 years old with alopecia areata. Some clones in this sample may be carry-over from other donors' samples.

In this sample, this clonotype turned up many times. V usage is TRBV19 and J usage is TRBJ1-2; D not certain. V was cut by 7 bases and J by 0 bases, with 15 bases left in between. The CDR3 spans 15 residues. In germline, CDR1 is LNHDA, CDR2 SQIVND (reference sequence). The CDR3 sequence: CASNPDGEANYGYTF. In DNA, the CDR3 is TGTGCCAGTAACCCGGACGGGGAAGCTAACTATGGCTACACCTTC.

This clonotype was picked up a small number of times. In DNA form, the CDR3 reads TGTGCCAGCAGACCTACAGGGGGCGCGGGCCAGCCCCAGCATTTT. Its translation: CASRPTGGAGQPQHF. This chain links TRBV6-2 or TRBV6-3 with TRBJ1-5; 9 positions match TRBD1. Germline V lookup: CDR1 MNHEY, CDR2 SVGEGT. The CDR3 is 15 residues long. The V gene end was trimmed by 6 bases and the J gene end by 7 bases; junction bases not matched to a gene: 10.

This clonotype has a handful of counts. This chain joins TRBV9 and TRBJ2-3, with TRBD2 matching 7 bases. There are 17 residues in the CDR3. Losses at the gene ends were 0 bases for V and 8 bases for J; bases not matched to a gene: 15. In germline, CDR1 is SGDLS, CDR2 YYNGEE. CDR3 region: CASSVEGGGTTPRTQYF. The CDR3 nucleotides are TGTGCCAGCAGCGTAGAAGGTGGGGGGACTACCCCTCGTACGCAGTATTTT. Supplemented by reference TRBV9 and TRBJ2-3, the full variable domain reads DSGVTQTPKHLITATGQRVTLRCSPRSGDLSVYWYQQSLDQGLQFLIQYYNGEERAKGNILERFSAQQFPDLHSELNLSSLELGDSALYFCASSVEGGGTTPRTQYFGPGTRLTVL.

This sequence joins TRBV6-4 and TRBJ2-1; TRBD2 is a possible D gene (6 bases). Trimming shortened V by 3 bases and J by 15 bases, and 18 bases separated the two germline ends. Per germline, CDR1 MRHNA and CDR2 SNTAGT. The CDR3 loop spans 13 amino acids. CDR3 nucleotide sequence: TGTGCCAGCAGTGAGAGTAGCGGTAGCGTTTTGTTCTTC. This gives the protein CASSESSGSVLFF.

This chain connects TRBV7-2 to TRBJ1-2; 11 bases agree with TRBD1. J gave up 5 bases and V 5 bases, and 10 bases lay outside the gene matches. This CDR3 is built from 16 residues. The germline V gene has CDR1 SGHTA and CDR2 FQGNSA. CDR3 sequence (DNA): TGTGCCAGCAGCCGCTCGATAGGACAGGGGGCGTATGGCTACACCTTC. Translated: CASSRSIGQGAYGYTF.

This clonotype has a count of ten or more. The CDR3 loop is CASRLGNIQYF. DNA for the CDR3: TGTGCCAGCAGACTGGGGAACATTCAGTACTTC. The chain employs TRBV13 and TRBJ2-4; D ambiguous. The CDR3 extends over 11 amino acids. The V gene lost 6 bases and the J gene lost 7 bases, with 7 bases spanning the gap. Germline V gives CDR1 PRHDT, CDR2 FYEKMQ (reference sequence).

In its sample, this clonotype was seen many times. This CDR3 reads CASSEGRGYYGYTF. CDR3 bases: TGTGCCAGCAGTGAGGGACGGGGGTACTATGGCTACACCTTC. The chain has TRBV2 and TRBJ1-2; a possible D gene is TRBD1 (5 bases). V lost 3 bases to trimming and J lost 3 bases, with 11 bases between them. CDR1 SNHLY and CDR2 FYNNEI come from the germline V gene. The CDR3 spans 14 residues.

This clonotype appeared many times. The chain is built from TRBV28 and TRBJ2-1; D ambiguous. Trimming stripped 5 bases from V and 4 bases from J, with 18 bases between. CDR3 size: 16 residues. Germline V gene sequence: CDR1 MDHEN, CDR2 SYDVKM. The CDR3 sequence is CASSPAVVVLYNEQFF. CDR3 coding DNA: TGTGCCAGCAGTCCCGCGGTCGTGGTTCTATACAATGAGCAGTTCTTC.

The chain couples TRBV20-1 to TRBJ2-5, with no clear D. Trimming pared 5 bases from V and 4 bases from J, leaving 11 bases between. The CDR3 sequence is 12 residues long. The V gene's germline CDR1 is DFQATT and CDR2 SNEGSKA (reference sequence). The CDR3 DNA sequence: TGCAGTGCTCGACCTTTGGGAGAGACCCAGTACTTC. This codes for CSARPLGETQYF.

This clonotype was counted a few times. This rearrangement joins TRBV6-2 or TRBV6-3 to TRBJ1-1, with D possibly TRBD1 on 6 matching bases. Germline values: CDR1 MNHEY, CDR2 SVGEGT. The CDR3 is 15 amino acids. V was shortened by 9 bases and J by 5 bases, with 22 bases between the two germline ends. Here the CDR3 DNA reads TGTGCCAGTTACGATCCCCGGGGGCCGGGGACTGAAGCTTTCTTT. This translates into CASYDPRGPGTEAFF.

This clonotype has just a few counts. The chain carries TRBV7-2 and TRBJ1-1; D unclear. This CDR3 has 15 amino acids. Trimming removed 2 bases from V and 4 bases from J, with 14 bases in between. The germline V gene encodes CDR1 SGHTA and CDR2 FQGNSA. CDR3 sequence reads: CASSLTGSILTEAFF. In DNA form, the CDR3 reads TGTGCCAGCAGCTTAACGGGGAGCATACTCACTGAAGCTTTCTTT.

This chain links TRBV11-2 with TRBJ2-2; 8 bases match TRBD2. CDR3 length: 15 amino acids. Germline V gene data show CDR1 as SGHAT and CDR2 as FQNNGV. The J segment lost 6 bases and the V segment lost 3 bases, leaving 6 bases of the junction unmatched. CDR3 loop: CASSFFGRASGELFF. For the CDR3, the DNA is TGTGCCAGCAGCTTTTTCGGGAGGGCGTCCGGGGAGCTGTTTTTT.

The chain combines TRBV6-5 with TRBJ1-2; D may be TRBD1 (5 bases). From germline, CDR1 is MNHEY and CDR2 SVGAGI. The V and J ends lost 11 bases and 4 bases respectively, with 17 bases between them. CDR3 length: 13 amino acids. The CDR3 loop is CAAKAGSLYGYTF. The CDR3 nucleotides read TGTGCCGCGAAGGCAGGGAGCCTCTATGGCTACACCTTC.

This clonotype showed up just a few times. The chain combines TRBV9 with TRBJ2-2; the D is unclear. The germline V and J ends were trimmed by 0 bases and 5 bases, with 8 bases remaining between them. CDR1 is SGDLS, CDR2 YYNGEE, per germline. The CDR3 spans 14 residues. CDR3 nucleotide sequence: TGTGCCAGCAGCGTAGCACTAACAACCGGGGAGCTGTTTTTT. It specifies CASSVALTTGELFF.

This clonotype was detected ten times or more. The chain carries TRBV18 and TRBJ1-1; 8 nucleotides agree with TRBD1. Germline loops: CDR1 KGHSH, CDR2 LQKENI. The CDR3 has 15 residues. V lost 6 bases to trimming and J lost 3 bases; unmatched junction nucleotides: 9. For the CDR3, the DNA is TGTGCCAGCTCTTCCAGGGGGCCTCCCCACACTGAAGCTTTCTTT. Protein product: CASSSRGPPHTEAFF.

The genes are TRBV4-2 and TRBJ2-3, with 8 bases matching TRBD2. CDR1 and CDR2 from the germline V gene are LGHNA and YNFKEQ. The length of the CDR3 is 17 residues. The V and J ends lost 0 bases and 2 bases, in that order; junction bases with no gene match: 7. CDR3: CASSQDRAGGLTDTQYF. The CDR3, as DNA: TGTGCCAGCAGCCAAGACCGCGCGGGGGGCCTCACAGATACGCAGTATTTT.